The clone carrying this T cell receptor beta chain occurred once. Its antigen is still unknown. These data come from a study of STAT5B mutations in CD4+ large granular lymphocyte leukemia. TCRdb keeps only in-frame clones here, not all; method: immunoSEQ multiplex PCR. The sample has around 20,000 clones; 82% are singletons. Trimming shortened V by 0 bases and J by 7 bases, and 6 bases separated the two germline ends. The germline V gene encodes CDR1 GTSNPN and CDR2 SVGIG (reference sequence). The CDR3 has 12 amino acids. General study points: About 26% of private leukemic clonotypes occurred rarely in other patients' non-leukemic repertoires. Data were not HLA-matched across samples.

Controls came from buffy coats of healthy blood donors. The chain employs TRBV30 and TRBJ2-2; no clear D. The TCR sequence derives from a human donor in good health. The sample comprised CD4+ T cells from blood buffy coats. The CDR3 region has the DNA TGTGCCTGGAGTGTAGATCGCGGGGAGCTGTTTTTT. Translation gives CAWSVDRGELFF.